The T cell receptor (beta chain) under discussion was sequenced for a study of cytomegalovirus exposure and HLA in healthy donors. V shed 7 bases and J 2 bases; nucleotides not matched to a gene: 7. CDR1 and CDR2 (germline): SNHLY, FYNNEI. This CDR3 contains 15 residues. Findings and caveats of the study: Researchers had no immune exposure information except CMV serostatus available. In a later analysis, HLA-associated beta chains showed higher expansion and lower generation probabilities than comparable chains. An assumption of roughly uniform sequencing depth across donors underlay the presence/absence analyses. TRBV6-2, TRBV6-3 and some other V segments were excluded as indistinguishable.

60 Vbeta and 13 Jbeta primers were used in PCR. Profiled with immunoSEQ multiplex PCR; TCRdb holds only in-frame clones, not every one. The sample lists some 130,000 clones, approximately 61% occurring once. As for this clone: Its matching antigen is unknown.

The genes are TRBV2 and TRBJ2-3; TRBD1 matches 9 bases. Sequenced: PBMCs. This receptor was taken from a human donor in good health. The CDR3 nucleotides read TGTGCCAGCACCAAAGGGACAGGGAACACAGATACGCAGTATTTT. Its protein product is CASTKGTGNTDTQYF.